Described below is a single T cell receptor beta chain sequence and its context. This CDR3 spans 15 amino acids. Germline V lookup: CDR1 MNHEY, CDR2 SMNVEV (reference sequence). The record originates from a study of blood T cells in healthy people across ages. Isolating PBMCs gave at least 7 million of these cells per sample. Alongside a J-beta primer mix, a sample-barcoded 5' primer served in a second PCR lasting roughly 7 to 12 cycles. Researchers report that each sample yielded at least 3 million CDR3-containing paired-end reads. Using its own MiXCR run on the 5' RACE reads, TCRdb lists one record per CDR3 protein. The table shows over 1,500,000 distinct CDR3 sequences, with approximately 40% occurring only once.

The V call is TRBV27, the J call TRBJ2-5; 8 nucleotides align to TRBD2. Judging by the DNA end, TRBJ2-7 fits better; the J call may be wrong. The sequence came from a human donor in good health. Sequenced input: blood. The CDR3 DNA follows: TGTGCCAGCAGTTCAACCCCCGGGACTAGATACGAGCAGTACTTC. Its translation is CASSSTPGTRYEQYF.